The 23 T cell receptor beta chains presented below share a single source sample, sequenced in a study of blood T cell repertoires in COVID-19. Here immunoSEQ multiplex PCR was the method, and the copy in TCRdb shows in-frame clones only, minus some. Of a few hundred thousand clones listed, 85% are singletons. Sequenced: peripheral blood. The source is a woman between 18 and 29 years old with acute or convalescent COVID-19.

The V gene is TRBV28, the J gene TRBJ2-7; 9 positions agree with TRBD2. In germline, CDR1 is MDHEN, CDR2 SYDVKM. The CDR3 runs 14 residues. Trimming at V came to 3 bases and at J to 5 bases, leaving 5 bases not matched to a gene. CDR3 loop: CASSFGSGSNEQYF. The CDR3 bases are TGTGCCAGCAGTTTTGGTAGCGGGAGTAACGAGCAGTACTTC.

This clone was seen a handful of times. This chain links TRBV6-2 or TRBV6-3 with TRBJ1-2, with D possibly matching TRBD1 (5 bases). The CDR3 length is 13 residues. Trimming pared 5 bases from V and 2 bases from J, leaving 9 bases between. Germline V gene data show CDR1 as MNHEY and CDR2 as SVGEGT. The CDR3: CASSQGLNYGYTF. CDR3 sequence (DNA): TGTGCCAGCAGTCAGGGACTGAACTATGGCTACACCTTC.

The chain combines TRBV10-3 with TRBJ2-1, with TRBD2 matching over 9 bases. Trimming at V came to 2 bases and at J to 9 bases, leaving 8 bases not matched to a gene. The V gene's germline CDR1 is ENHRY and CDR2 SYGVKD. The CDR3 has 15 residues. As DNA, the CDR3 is TGTGCCATCAGTGAGGGCGGGAGGGCCGTCGGTGAGCAGTTCTTC. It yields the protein CAISEGGRAVGEQFF.

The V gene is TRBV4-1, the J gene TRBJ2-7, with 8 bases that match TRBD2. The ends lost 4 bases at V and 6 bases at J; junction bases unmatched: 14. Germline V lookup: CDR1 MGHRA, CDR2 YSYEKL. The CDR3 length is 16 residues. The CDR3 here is CASSPSGAGVFSEQYF. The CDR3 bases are TGCGCCAGCAGCCCCTCGGGAGCGGGAGTCTTCAGCGAGCAGTACTTC.

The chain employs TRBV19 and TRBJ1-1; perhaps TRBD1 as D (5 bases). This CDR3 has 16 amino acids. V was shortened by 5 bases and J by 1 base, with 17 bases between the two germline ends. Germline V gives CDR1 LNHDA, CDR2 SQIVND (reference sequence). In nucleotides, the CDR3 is TGTGCCAGTAGTTGGGGCATCGGGGGATCGAACACTGAAGCTTTCTTT. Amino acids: CASSWGIGGSNTEAFF.

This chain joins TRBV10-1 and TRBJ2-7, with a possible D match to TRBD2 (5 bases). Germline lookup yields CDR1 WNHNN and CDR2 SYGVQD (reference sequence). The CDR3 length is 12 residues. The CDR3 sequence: CESEVPPYEQYF. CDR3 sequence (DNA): TGCGAGTCGGAGGTCCCCCCCTACGAGCAGTACTTC.

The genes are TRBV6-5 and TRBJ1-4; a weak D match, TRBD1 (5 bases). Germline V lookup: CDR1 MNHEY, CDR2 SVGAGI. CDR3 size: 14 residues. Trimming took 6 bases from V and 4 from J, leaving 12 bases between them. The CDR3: CASSGGGSNEKLFF. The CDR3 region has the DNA TGTGCCAGCAGCGGGGGGGGGAGTAATGAAAAACTGTTTTTT.

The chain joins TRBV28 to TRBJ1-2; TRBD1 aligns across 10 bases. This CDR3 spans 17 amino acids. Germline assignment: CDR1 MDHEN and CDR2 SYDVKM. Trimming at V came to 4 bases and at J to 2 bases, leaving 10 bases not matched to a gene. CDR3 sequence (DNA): TGTGCCAGCAGTTCCGAAAGGACAGGGGGACCCAACTATGGCTACACCTTC. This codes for CASSSERTGGPNYGYTF.

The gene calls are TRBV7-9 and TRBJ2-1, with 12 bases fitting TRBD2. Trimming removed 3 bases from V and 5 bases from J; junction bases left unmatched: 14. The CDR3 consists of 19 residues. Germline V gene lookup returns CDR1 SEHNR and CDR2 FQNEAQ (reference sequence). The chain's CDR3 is CASSFPSSGRARGDNEQFF. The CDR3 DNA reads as TGTGCCAGCAGCTTCCCGTCTAGCGGGAGGGCCCGAGGGGACAATGAGCAGTTCTTC.

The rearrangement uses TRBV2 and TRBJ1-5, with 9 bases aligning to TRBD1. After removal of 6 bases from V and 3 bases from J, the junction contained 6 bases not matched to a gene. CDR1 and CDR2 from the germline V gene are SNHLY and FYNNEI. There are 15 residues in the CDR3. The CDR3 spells CASSPQGANNQPQHF. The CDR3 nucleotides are TGTGCCAGCAGCCCACAGGGGGCTAACAATCAGCCCCAGCATTTT.

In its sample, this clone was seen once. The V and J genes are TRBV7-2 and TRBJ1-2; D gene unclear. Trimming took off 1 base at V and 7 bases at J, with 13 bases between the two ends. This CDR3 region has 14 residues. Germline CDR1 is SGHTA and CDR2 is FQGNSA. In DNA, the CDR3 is TGTGCCAGCAGCTTAGACGGGTCCGTTAGTGGCTACACCTTC. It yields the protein CASSLDGSVSGYTF.

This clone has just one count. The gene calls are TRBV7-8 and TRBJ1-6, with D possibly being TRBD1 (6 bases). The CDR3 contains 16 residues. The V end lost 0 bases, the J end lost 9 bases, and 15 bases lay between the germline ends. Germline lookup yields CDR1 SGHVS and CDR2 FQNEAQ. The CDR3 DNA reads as TGTGCCAGCAGCTTAGCGCTGTCAGGGGTGCCTTCACCCCTCCACTTT. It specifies CASSLALSGVPSPLHF.

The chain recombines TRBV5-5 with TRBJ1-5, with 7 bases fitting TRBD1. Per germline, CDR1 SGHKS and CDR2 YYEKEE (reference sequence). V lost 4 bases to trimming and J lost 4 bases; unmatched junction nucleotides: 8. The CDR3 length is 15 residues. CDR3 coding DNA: TGTGCCAGCAGCCACACGGGACAGCAAAATCAGCCCCAGCATTTT. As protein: CASSHTGQQNQPQHF.

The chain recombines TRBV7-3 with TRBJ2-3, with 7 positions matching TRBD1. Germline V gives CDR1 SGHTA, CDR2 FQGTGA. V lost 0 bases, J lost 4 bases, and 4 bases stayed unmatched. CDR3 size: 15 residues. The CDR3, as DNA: TGTGCCAGCAGCTTAACAGGCACAGGGGCAGATACGCAGTATTTT. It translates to CASSLTGTGADTQYF.

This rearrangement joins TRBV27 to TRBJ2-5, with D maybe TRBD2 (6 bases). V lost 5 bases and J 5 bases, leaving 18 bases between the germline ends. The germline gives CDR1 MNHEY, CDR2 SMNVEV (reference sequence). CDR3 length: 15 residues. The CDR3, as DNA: TGTGCCAGCAGTCCTACCGGGGGTCCGGACGAGACCCAGTACTTC. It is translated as CASSPTGGPDETQYF.

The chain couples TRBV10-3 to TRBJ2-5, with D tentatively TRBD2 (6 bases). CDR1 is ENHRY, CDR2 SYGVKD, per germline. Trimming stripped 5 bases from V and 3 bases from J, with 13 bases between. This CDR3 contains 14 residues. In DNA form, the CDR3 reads TGTGCCATCAGTAAGGACGGGGGAAAAGAGACCCAGTACTTC. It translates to CAISKDGGKETQYF.

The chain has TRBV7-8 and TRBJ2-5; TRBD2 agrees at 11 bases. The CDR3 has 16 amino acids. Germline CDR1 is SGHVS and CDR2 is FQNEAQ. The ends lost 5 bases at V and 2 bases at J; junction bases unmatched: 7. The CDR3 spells CASSLNSGGAQETQYF. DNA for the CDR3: TGTGCCAGCAGCCTTAATAGCGGGGGGGCTCAAGAGACCCAGTACTTC. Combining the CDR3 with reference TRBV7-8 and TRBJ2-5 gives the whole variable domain GAGVSQSPRYKVAKRGQDVALRCDPISGHVSLFWYQQALGQGPEFLTYFQNEAQLDKSGLPSDRFFAERPEGSVSTLKIQRTQQEDSAVYLCASSLNSGGAQETQYFGPGTRLLVL.

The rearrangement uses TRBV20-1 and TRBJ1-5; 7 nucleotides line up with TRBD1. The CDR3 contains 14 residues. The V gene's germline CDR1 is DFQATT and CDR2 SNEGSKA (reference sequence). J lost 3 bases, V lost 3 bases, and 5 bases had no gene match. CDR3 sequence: CSASSGQLNQPQHF. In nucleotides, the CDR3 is TGCAGTGCTAGTTCGGGACAGCTCAATCAGCCCCAGCATTTT.

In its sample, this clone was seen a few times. The chain's CDR3 is CASSLRGRDGWYEQFF. The DNA for the CDR3 is TGTGCCAGCAGCTTACGGGGTAGGGATGGTTGGTATGAGCAGTTCTTC. The chain is built from TRBV11-2 and TRBJ2-1; D may be TRBD2 (5 bases). The germline gives CDR1 SGHAT, CDR2 FQNNGV. Deletions cut 2 bases from V and 8 bases from J, with 19 bases between. The CDR3 is made up of 16 amino acids.

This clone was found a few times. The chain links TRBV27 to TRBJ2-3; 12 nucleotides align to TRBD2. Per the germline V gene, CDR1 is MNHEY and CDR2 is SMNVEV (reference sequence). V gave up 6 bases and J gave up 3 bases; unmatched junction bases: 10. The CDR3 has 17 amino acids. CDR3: CASRRLAGAGGTDTQYF. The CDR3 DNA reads TGTGCCAGCAGAAGACTAGCGGGAGCCGGGGGGACAGATACGCAGTATTTT.

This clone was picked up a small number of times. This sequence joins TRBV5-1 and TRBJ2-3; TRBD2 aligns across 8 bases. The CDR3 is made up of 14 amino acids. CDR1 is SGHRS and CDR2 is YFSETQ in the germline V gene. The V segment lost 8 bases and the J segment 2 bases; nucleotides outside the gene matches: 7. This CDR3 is CASAGGTITDTQYF. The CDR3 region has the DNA TGCGCCAGTGCGGGAGGTACCATCACAGATACGCAGTATTTT.

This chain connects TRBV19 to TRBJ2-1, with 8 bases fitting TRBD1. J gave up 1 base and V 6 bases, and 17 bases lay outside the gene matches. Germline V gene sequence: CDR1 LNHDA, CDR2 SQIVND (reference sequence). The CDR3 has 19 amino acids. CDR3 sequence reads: CASRDDRGRARSSYNEQFF. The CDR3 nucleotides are TGTGCCAGTAGGGATGACAGGGGTCGTGCCCGTAGTTCCTACAATGAGCAGTTCTTC.

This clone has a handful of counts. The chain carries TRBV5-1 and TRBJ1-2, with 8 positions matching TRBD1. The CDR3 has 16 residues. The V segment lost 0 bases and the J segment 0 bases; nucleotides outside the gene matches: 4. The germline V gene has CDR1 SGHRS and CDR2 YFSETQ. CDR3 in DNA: TGCGCCAGCAGCTTGGCCCCGGACAGGGCTAACTATGGCTACACCTTC. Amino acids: CASSLAPDRANYGYTF.